The 2 T cell receptor beta chains listed next were all sequenced from one sample in a study of molecular identifiers for immune sequencing clone quantification. TCRdb recomputed calls from the PCR reads with MiXCR, one row per CDR3 protein. The sample comprises about 640,000 distinct CDR3 sequences, around 20% of which are singletons, and 0.85% rests with the top ten. Source material: naive CD8+ T cells from blood, with Jurkat cell RNA spiked in. The subset: FACS-sorted CD8+CD4-CCR7+CD45RA+ naive T cells. Receptors originate from a human donor in good health. Some libraries in this study had Jurkat cell RNA spiked in.

This sequence joins TRBV7-2 and TRBJ2-5, with 11 bases that match TRBD2. Germline V gives CDR1 SGHTA, CDR2 FQGNSA. V lost 7 bases, J lost 5 bases, and 9 bases stayed unmatched. There are 15 residues in the CDR3. Written as DNA, the CDR3 is TGTGCCAGCACTGGTAGCGGGGGGGCAGGGGAGACCCAGTACTTC. Residues: CASTGSGGAGETQYF.

In its sample, this clonotype was seen many times. The rearrangement joins TRBV7-9 to TRBJ1-2, with unresolved D. From germline, CDR1 is SEHNR and CDR2 FQNEAQ (reference sequence). Trimming cost V 7 bases and J 8 bases, with 14 bases left between them. The CDR3 has 12 residues. CDR3 DNA: TGTGCCAGCACCCTGAGAAGATTCGGCTACACCTTC. This gives the protein CASTLRRFGYTF.